This TCR beta chain was documented in a study of blood T cells in healthy people across ages (dated by TCRdb to 2014 to 2015). Broadly, across the study: In model experiments, template switching captured roughly one uniquely barcoded TCR beta cDNA molecule for every two T cells. Using deep sequencing normalized with unique cDNA molecular identifiers, the study measured how TCR beta repertoire diversity changes with age. The donors were split into four age groups: young (average 16 years), middle-aged (around 40), aged (about 56) and long-lived (over 75). To avoid experimental bias, donors of different ages were randomly spread across the sequencing lanes. The study analyzed two additional independent replicas of 1 million unique cDNA reads from the same blood draw for two donors, one aged 18 to 30 and one aged 80 or older.

Taken from the germline V gene, the CDR1 and CDR2 loops are MNHEY and SVGEGT. V drops 10 bases and J drops 2 bases, leaving 15 bases in between. The CDR3 numbers 13 residues from cysteine through phenylalanine. The CDR3 DNA has 39 bases and is translated from base 1. Receptors were amplified or captured by 5' RACE. The second PCR ran for roughly 6 to 11 cycles and used a J-beta primer mix along with a sample-barcoded 5' primer. A unique molecular identifier was introduced onto each TCR beta cDNA molecule by a template-switch 5' adaptor carrying 12 random nucleotides. Each sample yielded at least 3 million CDR3-containing paired-end reads. First-strand cDNA was synthesized from all RNA with the Mint cDNA synthesis kit, primed by a TRBC-specific oligonucleotide. After uracil-DNA glycosylase treatment, a first 18-cycle PCR used universal primers M1SS and BC2_uni_R on all cDNA. The study's processing was this. Each sample was normalized by randomly selecting 1 million high-quality reads, each carrying a distinct molecular identifier. Reads with shared molecular identifiers were discarded instead of being binned into consensus sequences. MiTCR, with a Q25 quality threshold and the strictest error-elimination algorithm, was used for CDR3 identification, clonotype clustering and error correction. Lower-bound total TCR beta diversity was estimated with a nonparametric unseen species model using Euler transformation. TCRdb took the public reads, trimmed them with fastp at Q25, ran MiXCR for clone calling and kept in-frame beta chains. Records with the same CDR3 protein are collapsed into one entry carrying the most frequent genes and DNA. Clone size and V and J calls follow TCRdb, not the original study. The sample table lists 1.8 million or so distinct CDR3 sequences, roughly two fifths of them with a count of one. 20% to 25% of the sample belongs to the ten largest clones.

Overall results and qualifications from the work: Bulk unsorted PBMC profiling prevented conclusive comparison of naive and antigen-experienced compartments. Estimates of total diversity based on one million sequenced T cells were considered lower bounds and underestimates. Observed TCR beta diversity per million T cells fell roughly linearly with age, and a significant reduction was already apparent by age roughly 40. There was a strong correlation between observed TCR beta diversity and the percentage of naive T cells measured by flow cytometry. Compared with the aged group, the long-lived group had more naive CD4+ T cells, fewer expanded clones and increased TCR diversity, suggesting age selection. The CMV infection status of donors was not known, potentially confounding age-related changes in expanded clonotypes.

Comment on this clonotype: Its antigen is still unknown. Within one base of it there is no much larger clone, and no base qualities were kept.

Donors were a few dozen systemically healthy Caucasian individuals from Russia aged roughly 6 to 95 years. Each donor gave roughly 11 milliliters of peripheral blood, drawn into EDTA-treated Vacutainer tubes. PBMCs were isolated by Ficoll-Paque density-gradient centrifugation, with at least 6 million obtained per sample. Total RNA was extracted from PBMCs with Trizol reagent, with at least 6 micrograms obtained per sample. Naive CD45RAhigh/CD27high T cell percentages were measured by flow cytometry on a PBMC aliquot from every donor. Sequenced sample: blood. The origin of this receptor is a human donor in good health. The sequence joins TRBV6-2 or TRBV6-3 to TRBJ2-7; no D gene is confidently identified. The CDR3 region reads CATQIGLPYEQYF. The nucleotides are TGTGCCACCCAAATAGGGCTACCCTACGAGCAGTACTTC.